These 25 T cell receptor beta chains originate from one sample sequenced in a study of cytomegalovirus exposure and HLA in healthy donors. The primer mix had 60 Vbeta and 13 Jbeta primers. The method was immunoSEQ multiplex PCR; TCRdb's version includes in-frame clones alone and lacks a portion of them. The sample comprises 100,000 or so clones, approximately 82% of which are singletons, and more than 0.95% rests with the top ten. The sequenced sample consisted of PBMCs. The receptor set was obtained from a young woman in good health and CMV-seronegative.

As regards this clone: At one end, the junction sequence differs from germline, possibly due to a read error. The chain is built from TRBV4-1 and TRBJ2-1, with 7 bases lining up with TRBD2. The CDR3 runs to 17 residues. CDR1 and CDR2 (germline): MGHRA, YSYEKL. The CDR3 sequence: CAGSQEGNGGMYNEQFF. CDR3 DNA: TGCGCCGGCAGCCAAGAAGGGAACGGGGGGATGTACAATGAGCAGTTCTTC.

In this sample, this clone turned up a few times. V usage is TRBV5-1 and J usage is TRBJ1-4; 8 bases are shared with TRBD1. CDR3 length equals 18 residues. J gave up 0 bases and V 6 bases, and 13 bases lay outside the gene matches. Germline V gene lookup returns CDR1 SGHRS and CDR2 YFSETQ. The DNA for the CDR3 is TGCGCCAGCATGAGGACAGGGATCTCTTCCGCAACTAATGAAAAACTGTTTTTT. This sequence encodes CASMRTGISSATNEKLFF.

V and J are TRBV5-1 and TRBJ2-3, with 9 bases aligning to TRBD1. The ends lost 3 bases at V and 2 bases at J; junction bases unmatched: 4. The germline gives CDR1 SGHRS, CDR2 YFSETQ. The CDR3 has 15 residues. CDR3 nucleotide sequence: TGCGCCAGCAGCTATAGACAGGGGGTCACAGATACGCAGTATTTT. This codes for CASSYRQGVTDTQYF.

This clone was seen only a few times. CDR3 sequence: CASSRESEAFF. CDR3 sequence (DNA): TGTGCCAGCAGTAGGGAGTCTGAAGCTTTCTTT. The V gene is TRBV6-5, the J gene TRBJ1-1; D is ambiguous. Germline loops: CDR1 MNHEY, CDR2 SVGAGI. CDR3 size: 11 residues. Between the trimmed V and J ends, which lost 5 bases and 6 bases, there was a span of 7 bases.

The genes are TRBV4-3 and TRBJ1-1, with 10 positions matching TRBD1. The J segment lost 5 bases and the V segment lost 1 base, leaving 10 bases of the junction unmatched. Germline V gene sequence: CDR1 LGHNA, CDR2 YSLEER. The CDR3 sequence is 17 residues long. The CDR3 here is CASSQGGTGVRRTEAFF. CDR3 bases: TGCGCCAGCAGCCAAGGCGGGACAGGGGTCAGAAGGACTGAAGCTTTCTTT.

The chain uses TRBV11-2 and TRBJ1-1; 9 positions match TRBD1. The CDR3 is 16 residues long. CDR1 and CDR2 from the germline V gene are SGHAT and FQNNGV. The junction had 8 bases not matched to a gene; V was cut back by 6 bases and J by 0 bases. CDR3 DNA sequence: TGTGCCAGCAGACATATCCGGGACAGGGTGAACACTGAAGCTTTCTTT. Amino acids: CASRHIRDRVNTEAFF. Variable domain in full (rest from reference TRBV11-2 and TRBJ1-1): EAGVAQSPRYKIIEKRQSVAFWCNPISGHATLYWYQQILGQGPKLLIQFQNNGVVDDSQLPKDRFSAERLKGVDSTLKIQPAKLEDSAVYLCASRHIRDRVNTEAFFGQGTRLTVV.

The count of this clone is one. The chain uses TRBV28 and TRBJ1-2; D is uncertain. The V gene lost 2 bases and the J gene lost 4 bases, with 11 bases spanning the gap. CDR1 is MDHEN, CDR2 SYDVKM, per germline. This CDR3 spans 14 amino acids. This CDR3 reads CASSLQVVSYGYTF. CDR3 nucleotide sequence: TGTGCCAGCAGTTTACAGGTGGTTTCCTATGGCTACACCTTC.

Written as DNA, the CDR3 is TGTGCCAGTAGCCCAACCGGGACAGGGGGTAGGTATGAGCAGTTCTTC. Its translation: CASSPTGTGGRYEQFF. This chain connects TRBV19 to TRBJ2-1; TRBD1 matches at 11 bases. This CDR3 has 16 amino acids. The germline V gene has CDR1 LNHDA and CDR2 SQIVND (reference sequence). Losses at the gene ends were 6 bases for V and 8 bases for J; bases not matched to a gene: 12.

This clone was found once. The chain recombines TRBV28 with TRBJ2-5; 9 nucleotides agree with TRBD2. There are 14 residues in the CDR3. V lost 6 bases and J lost 5; bases outside the gene matches: 7. CDR1 is MDHEN and CDR2 is SYDVKM in the germline V gene. The CDR3 region is CASRLAGVLETQYF. In DNA form, the CDR3 reads TGTGCCAGCAGGTTAGCGGGGGTGCTGGAGACCCAGTACTTC. Looking up the rest from reference TRBV28 and TRBJ2-5 gives the full variable domain: DVKVTQSSRYLVKRTGEKVFLECVQDMDHENMFWYRQDPGLGLRLIYFSYDVKMKEKGDIPEGYSVSREKKERFSLILESASTNQTSMYLCASRLAGVLETQYFGPGTRLLVL.

The rearrangement links TRBV5-6 to TRBJ2-7; the match to TRBD2 covers 8 bases. Germline trimming cut 6 bases from V and 3 bases from J; bases unmatched to any gene: 5. Germline loops: CDR1 SGHDT, CDR2 YYEEEE. The CDR3 contains 13 residues. Written as DNA, the CDR3 is TGTGCCAGCACTCGCGGGGGGTTCTACGAGCAGTACTTC. This encodes CASTRGGFYEQYF.

The CDR3 DNA sequence: TGTGCCAGCAGCCCCTGGGCTGAAGAGACCCAGTACTTC. Its protein is CASSPWAEETQYF. The rearrangement links TRBV5-5 to TRBJ2-5; D not resolved. The V and J ends lost 4 bases and 3 bases respectively, with 10 bases between them. The CDR3 runs to 13 residues. Germline CDR1 and CDR2: SGHKS and YYEKEE (reference sequence).

The chain is built from TRBV10-3 and TRBJ2-7; 7 bases are a match to TRBD2. J gave up 3 bases and V 2 bases, and 7 bases lay outside the gene matches. In germline, CDR1 is ENHRY, CDR2 SYGVKD. CDR3 length equals 15 residues. The CDR3 spells CAISEGGGIGYEQYF. Here the CDR3 DNA reads TGTGCCATCAGTGAGGGGGGGGGAATAGGCTACGAGCAGTACTTC.

CDR3 bases: TGCGCCAGCAGCTGGGGGACAGGGGACAATGAGCAGTTCTTC. This encodes CASSWGTGDNEQFF. This sequence joins TRBV5-1 and TRBJ2-1; 10 positions match TRBD1. Per the germline V gene, CDR1 is SGHRS and CDR2 is YFSETQ. Losses at the gene ends were 3 bases for V and 5 bases for J; bases not matched to a gene: 2. The length of the CDR3 is 14 residues.

The V gene is TRBV4-1, the J gene TRBJ2-5; no definite D call. CDR1 and CDR2 from the germline V gene are MGHRA and YSYEKL. CDR3 size: 14 residues. V shed 1 base and J shed 0 bases, with 6 bases lying between them. In DNA, the CDR3 is TGCGCCAGCAGCCAAGTACCGGACCAAGAGACCCAGTACTTC. Protein: CASSQVPDQETQYF.

In this sample, this clone turned up a few times. The chain recombines TRBV6-4 with TRBJ2-5; tentative D call: TRBD2 (6 bases). The CDR3 extends over 15 amino acids. Trimming shortened V by 4 bases and J by 1 base, and 13 bases separated the two germline ends. Germline CDR1 and CDR2: MRHNA and SNTAGT. The CDR3 bases are TGTGCCAGCAGTGGAATCGCCGGGAGCCAAGAGACCCAGTACTTC. Translation: CASSGIAGSQETQYF.

The chain is built from TRBV7-9 and TRBJ1-2; the D gene is possibly TRBD1 (5 bases). Between the trimmed V and J ends, which lost 3 bases and 5 bases, there was a span of 13 bases. This CDR3 comprises 14 residues. CDR1 SEHNR and CDR2 FQNEAQ come from the germline V gene (reference sequence). Here the CDR3 reads CASSLPGDLYGYTF. The CDR3, as DNA: TGTGCCAGCAGCTTGCCCGGGGACTTATATGGCTACACCTTC.

This chain connects TRBV30 to TRBJ2-7; 8 positions match TRBD1. V gave up 5 bases and J gave up 7 bases; unmatched junction bases: 19. The CDR3 is 16 residues long. CDR1 and CDR2 (germline): GTSNPN, SVGIG (reference sequence). The DNA for the CDR3 is TGTGCCTGGCGGCGCTCTTACGGGACAGGCCGTTCGGAGCAGTACTTC. This encodes CAWRRSYGTGRSEQYF.

This rearrangement joins TRBV28 to TRBJ2-5; possible D gene TRBD1, 5 bases. With the DNA end fitting TRBJ2-7 better, the J assignment may be wrong. The CDR3 has 16 residues. Germline loops: CDR1 MDHEN, CDR2 SYDVKM. The CDR3, as DNA: TGTGCCAGCAGTCCCCCCGGACACCTTCAAGCCTACGAGCAGTACTTC. Translating gives CASSPPGHLQAYEQYF.

V usage is TRBV5-4 and J usage is TRBJ1-2; no clear D gene. There are 15 residues in the CDR3. V was shortened by 0 bases and J by 3 bases, with 12 bases between the two germline ends. Germline CDR1 reads SGHNT; CDR2 reads YYREEE (reference sequence). The CDR3 DNA reads as TGTGCCAGCAGCTTGGGCAGGCGCGTGGACTATGGCTACACCTTC. Protein sequence: CASSLGRRVDYGYTF.

The chain employs TRBV29-1 and TRBJ1-1; D is possibly TRBD1 (5 bases). Germline V CDR1 and CDR2: SQVTM, ANQGSEA. This CDR3 is built from 11 residues. V was shortened by 5 bases and J by 5 bases, with 9 bases between the two germline ends. The CDR3: CSVFQGTEAFF. The CDR3 DNA is TGCAGCGTTTTTCAGGGAACTGAAGCTTTCTTT.

The chain joins TRBV6-6 to TRBJ2-5, with 8 bases matching TRBD1. The V segment lost 7 bases and the J segment 7 bases; nucleotides outside the gene matches: 11. Germline CDR1 MNHNY, CDR2 SVGAGI (reference sequence). The CDR3 runs to 14 residues. As DNA, the CDR3 is TGTGCCAGCAAAACGGGACAGGAAGTGGGGACCCAGTACTTC. Protein: CASKTGQEVGTQYF.

CDR3 sequence: CAIAFDRAPSYEQYF. The CDR3 DNA sequence: TGTGCCATCGCCTTTGACAGGGCCCCCTCCTACGAGCAGTACTTC. V gene TRBV10-3 combines with J gene TRBJ2-7; TRBD1 aligns across 7 bases. Trimming removed 8 bases from V and 0 bases from J; junction bases left unmatched: 10. Germline CDR1 ENHRY, CDR2 SYGVKD. The CDR3 sequence is 15 residues long.

The genes are TRBV6-5 and TRBJ1-5, with D hard to call. This CDR3 contains 16 residues. The V gene's germline CDR1 is MNHEY and CDR2 SVGAGI. With 2 bases removed from V and 1 base from J, the gap between germline ends came to 12 bases. The CDR3 region is CASSYPLPRSNQPQHF. In DNA, the CDR3 is TGTGCCAGCAGTTACCCCCTACCCAGGAGCAATCAGCCCCAGCATTTT.

This chain links TRBV18 with TRBJ2-3, with 9 positions matching TRBD1. The CDR3 is 14 amino acids. CDR1 and CDR2 from the germline V gene are KGHSH and LQKENI. The V segment lost 5 bases and the J segment 6 bases; nucleotides outside the gene matches: 6. CDR3 amino acids: CASSSDRGSDTQYF. CDR3 DNA sequence: TGTGCCAGCTCATCCGACAGGGGGTCCGATACGCAGTATTTT.

The CDR3, as DNA: TGCAGCGTTGAGGACAGGGGCCTGAACACTGAAGCTTTCTTT. It specifies CSVEDRGLNTEAFF. The chain employs TRBV29-1 and TRBJ1-1, with 9 bases that match TRBD1. J gave up 0 bases and V 3 bases, and 2 bases lay outside the gene matches. The CDR3 extends over 14 amino acids. Germline V gives CDR1 SQVTM, CDR2 ANQGSEA.